The 23 T cell receptor beta chains given below trace back to one sample, sequenced in a study of blood T cell repertoires in COVID-19 (TCRdb year 2020). The method was the immunoSEQ multiplex PCR assay. TCRdb mirrors the immuneACCESS table, restricted to in-frame sequences. Some clones are absent from its copies; in checked studies, under half trace to an unresolved V gene, and the reason for the others is unknown. Recorded for this sample are tens of thousands of clones; roughly 70% of them occurred a single time. The ten largest clones add up to 2.5% to 3% of the sample. Specimen: peripheral blood. The receptor set was obtained from a human donor with acute or convalescent COVID-19. The donor label of this sample is uncertain.

V is TRBV11-2 and J is TRBJ2-1, with a tentative D call TRBD2 (6 bases). The V gene lost 2 bases and the J gene lost 2 bases, with 13 bases spanning the gap. Germline CDR1 reads SGHAT; CDR2 reads FQNNGV. This CDR3 region has 16 residues. DNA for the CDR3: TGTGCCAGCAGCTTACGGGGCGGGGTGGCCTACAATGAGCAGTTCTTC. Amino acid sequence: CASSLRGGVAYNEQFF.

This clone was seen only a few times. CDR3 DNA sequence: TGTGCCAGCAGGAGCAGCGGGGGCACAGATACGCAGTATTTT. Translated, it gives CASRSSGGTDTQYF. The chain employs TRBV3-1 (or the pseudogene TRBV3-2) and TRBJ2-3; 7 bases are shared with TRBD2. Per the germline V gene, CDR1 is LGHDT and CDR2 is YNNKEL (reference sequence). The CDR3 length is 14 residues. Losses at the gene ends were 6 bases for V and 1 base for J; bases not matched to a gene: 4.

CDR3 bases: TGTGCCAGCAGCGCTACGGGGGGAGATACGCAGTATTTT. Protein: CASSATGGDTQYF. V usage is TRBV7-2 and J usage is TRBJ2-3; TRBD2 aligns across 7 bases. Germline V CDR1 and CDR2: SGHTA, FQGNSA. V gave up 5 bases and J gave up 5 bases; unmatched junction bases: 4. The CDR3 is made up of 13 amino acids.

This sequence joins TRBV3-1 (or the pseudogene TRBV3-2) and TRBJ2-1, with 9 positions matching TRBD2. The CDR3 has 16 residues. The trim removed 3 bases at V and 2 bases at J, leaving 5 bases unmatched. Germline CDR1 is LGHDT and CDR2 is YNNKEL (reference sequence). The CDR3 nucleotides are TGTGCCAGCAGCCATATGACTAGCGGTCCCTACAATGAGCAGTTCTTC. Translation gives CASSHMTSGPYNEQFF.

The chain links TRBV27 to TRBJ2-1, with D perhaps TRBD2 (7 bases). Trimming stripped 4 bases from V and 4 bases from J, with 14 bases between. The germline gives CDR1 MNHEY, CDR2 SMNVEV (reference sequence). This CDR3 is built from 15 residues. This CDR3 reads CASSWGAGDYNEQFF. CDR3 DNA: TGTGCCAGCAGTTGGGGGGCGGGGGATTACAATGAGCAGTTCTTC.

The chain combines TRBV30 with TRBJ1-1; weak D call: TRBD1 (5 bases). This CDR3 contains 13 residues. Germline CDR1 is GTSNPN and CDR2 is SVGIG (reference sequence). V was cut by 3 bases and J by 6 bases, with 14 bases left in between. CDR3 DNA sequence: TGTGCCTGGAGGACAGACGGATGGGCTGAAGCTTTCTTT. Amino acid sequence: CAWRTDGWAEAFF.

This chain connects TRBV14 to TRBJ2-2, with D uncertain. V lost 1 base to trimming and J lost 7 bases, with 10 bases between them. This CDR3 spans 14 amino acids. Germline V lookup: CDR1 SGHDN, CDR2 FVKESK. CDR3 nucleotide sequence: TGTGCCAGCAGCCAAGTTGTGTTCAGCGGGGAGCTGTTTTTT. This codes for CASSQVVFSGELFF. The variable domain in full, completed from reference TRBV14 and TRBJ2-2, reads EAGVTQFPSHSVIEKGQTVTLRCDPISGHDNLYWYRRVMGKEIKFLLHFVKESKQDESGMPNNRFLAERTGGTYSTLKVQPAELEDSGVYFCASSQVVFSGELFFGEGSRLTVL.

This rearrangement joins TRBV7-8 to TRBJ2-7, with D possibly being TRBD2 (6 bases). CDR3 length equals 17 residues. Deletions cut 6 bases from V and 7 bases from J, with 28 bases between. The germline CDR1 and CDR2 sequences are SGHVS and FQNEAQ. DNA of the CDR3: TGTGCCAGCAGTTCGAGCGGGCCTTACAGGATTTGGGATGAGCAGTACTTC. It codes for CASSSSGPYRIWDEQYF.

V is TRBV11-2 and J is TRBJ1-3, with unresolved D. The CDR3 length is 14 residues. From germline, CDR1 is SGHAT and CDR2 FQNNGV. Trimming pared 2 bases from V and 1 base from J, leaving 6 bases between. The CDR3: CASSLSVSGNTIYF. As DNA, the CDR3 is TGTGCCAGCAGCTTATCGGTTTCTGGAAACACCATATATTTT.

This clone was recorded at least ten times. The chain recombines TRBV7-9 with TRBJ1-3; 7 bases fit TRBD1. The ends lost 5 bases at V and 0 bases at J; junction bases unmatched: 4. In germline, CDR1 is SEHNR, CDR2 FQNEAQ (reference sequence). This CDR3 has 15 residues. The CDR3 sequence: CASSPTGASGNTIYF. The CDR3 DNA is TGTGCCAGCAGCCCAACAGGGGCCTCTGGAAACACCATATATTTT.

The CDR3, as DNA: TGTGCCAGCAGCTTATCCCCAGGGGGAAACACCATATATTTT. Protein: CASSLSPGGNTIYF. The gene calls are TRBV7-2 and TRBJ1-3; possible D gene TRBD1, 5 bases. Between the trimmed V and J ends, which lost 2 bases and 4 bases, there was a span of 9 bases. The germline CDR1 and CDR2 sequences are SGHTA and FQGNSA. The CDR3 loop spans 14 amino acids. Supplemented by reference TRBV7-2 and TRBJ1-3, the full variable domain reads GAGVSQSPSNKVTEKGKDVELRCDPISGHTALYWYRQSLGQGLEFLIYFQGNSAPDKSGLPSDRFSAERTGGSVSTLTIQRTQQEDSAVYLCASSLSPGGNTIYFGEGSWLTVV.

The chain joins TRBV2 to TRBJ2-1; possible D gene TRBD2, 6 bases. The CDR3 has 12 residues. V lost 3 bases, J lost 7 bases, and 7 bases lay in between. The germline gives CDR1 SNHLY, CDR2 FYNNEI. CDR3 loop: CASSEGGNEQFF. The CDR3 coding sequence is TGTGCCAGCAGTGAGGGAGGTAATGAGCAGTTCTTC.

This chain joins TRBV28 and TRBJ2-3, with TRBD1 matching over 8 bases. This CDR3 is 17 amino acids long. The germline CDR1 and CDR2 sequences are MDHEN and SYDVKM. V gave up 5 bases and J gave up 1 base; unmatched junction bases: 11. The CDR3 DNA reads as TGTGCCAGCAGTATAGGACAGGGTTCGGTAGGCACAGATACGCAGTATTTT. Translating gives CASSIGQGSVGTDTQYF.

The chain employs TRBV28 and TRBJ1-5; 7 bases map to TRBD1. CDR1 and CDR2 (germline): MDHEN, SYDVKM. V shed 7 bases, J shed 4 bases, and the junction held 13 bases outside the gene matches. The CDR3 has 16 amino acids. The CDR3 sequence is CASTHTGTVFNQPQHF. For the CDR3, the DNA is TGTGCCAGCACCCATACCGGGACAGTTTTTAATCAGCCCCAGCATTTT.

This chain links TRBV5-3 with TRBJ2-6; the match to TRBD2 covers 8 bases. TRBV5-3 qualifies as an ORF whose function is uncertain. This CDR3 is built from 20 residues. V was pared by 3 bases and J by 1 base, with 15 bases of the junction left unmatched. CDR3 amino acids: CARSWGGGRGVTSGANVLTF. The CDR3 DNA reads as TGTGCCAGAAGCTGGGGCGGGGGGCGGGGCGTCACATCTGGGGCCAACGTCCTGACTTTC.

This chain links TRBV6-5 with TRBJ2-1, with 13 nucleotides matching TRBD2. The CDR3 length is 14 residues. Germline-derived CDR1 and CDR2 are MNHEY and SVGAGI. V lost 9 bases and J lost 8; bases outside the gene matches: 7. CDR3 protein: CASRTSGSWDEQFF. CDR3 coding DNA: TGTGCCAGTAGGACTAGCGGGAGTTGGGATGAGCAGTTCTTC.

This clone appeared a few times. The chain uses TRBV5-1 and TRBJ2-7; D is unresolved. Germline assignment: CDR1 SGHRS and CDR2 YFSETQ. This CDR3 has 13 amino acids. Trimming took off 0 bases at V and 4 bases at J, with 8 bases between the two ends. The CDR3: CASSLDGDYEQYV. Here the CDR3 DNA reads TGCGCCAGCAGCTTGGACGGTGATTACGAGCAGTACGTC.

V and J are TRBV30 and TRBJ2-5; D possibly corresponds to TRBD2 (6 bases). CDR3 length: 13 amino acids. Germline loops: CDR1 GTSNPN, CDR2 SVGIG (reference sequence). Trimming shortened V by 3 bases and J by 1 base, and 9 bases separated the two germline ends. CDR3 region: CAWSGGSQETQYF. CDR3 coding DNA: TGTGCCTGGAGCGGAGGGAGCCAAGAGACCCAGTACTTC.

V is TRBV28 and J is TRBJ2-2; D is unclear. Germline values: CDR1 MDHEN, CDR2 SYDVKM. CDR3 size: 14 residues. The V and J ends lost 7 bases and 7 bases respectively, with 16 bases between them. The CDR3 coding sequence is TGTGCCAGCACGAGGAGCGCCCACCGCGGGGAGCTGTTTTTT. This encodes CASTRSAHRGELFF.

The chain is built from TRBV7-8 and TRBJ1-4, with D maybe TRBD1 (5 bases). The ends were cut back, 4 bases at V and 7 bases at J, with 13 bases in the middle. This CDR3 is 14 amino acids long. Germline V gene sequence: CDR1 SGHVS, CDR2 FQNEAQ. The CDR3 here is CASSWGGVGEKLFF. DNA for the CDR3: TGTGCCAGCAGCTGGGGAGGGGTTGGTGAAAAACTGTTTTTT.

The V and J genes are TRBV4-3 and TRBJ1-5, with 8 bases aligning to TRBD1. The CDR3 sequence is 16 residues long. Germline CDR1 reads LGHNA; CDR2 reads YSLEER. V lost 2 bases to trimming and J lost 0 bases; unmatched junction nucleotides: 3. The CDR3 DNA is TGCGCCAGCAGCCAACGGACAGGGCTTAGCAATCAGCCCCAGCATTTT. Its translation: CASSQRTGLSNQPQHF.

The chain links TRBV21-1 to TRBJ1-3. TRBV21-1 is deemed a pseudogene. This CDR3 has 14 residues. CDR3 sequence (DNA): TGTGCCAGCAGCGACACGGGGAAAGGAAACACCATATATTTT. Encoded protein: CASSDTGKGNTIYF.

In its sample, this clone was seen a few times. This chain links TRBV2 with TRBJ1-6; D is perhaps TRBD1 (5 bases). Per the germline V gene, CDR1 is SNHLY and CDR2 is FYNNEI. The CDR3 runs 13 residues. With 10 bases removed from V and 7 bases from J, the gap between germline ends came to 14 bases. This CDR3 reads CATTRRGNSPLHF. The CDR3 DNA reads as TGTGCCACCACCCGACGGGGGAATTCACCCCTCCACTTT. The full variable domain, with the rest looked up from reference TRBV2 and TRBJ1-6, is EPEVTQTPSHQVTQMGQEVILRCVPISNHLYFYWYRQILGQKVEFLVSFYNNEISEKSEIFDDQFSVERPDGSNFTLKIRSTKLEDSAMYFCATTRRGNSPLHFGNGTRLTVT.